Described below is a single T cell receptor beta chain sequence and its context. Its binding antigen is unknown. The input lacks base qualities; no much larger clone sits a single base away. The CDR3, from cysteine to phenylalanine, totals 15 residues. The read is trimmed to its CDR3 DNA, 45 bases read in frame from base 1. V lost 2 bases and J lost 8 bases, and the count of bases not matched to a germline gene is 9. From the germline V gene (reference sequence), CDR1 is GTSNPN and CDR2 is SVGIG. The data belong to a study of blood T cell repertoires in COVID-19 (TCRdb year 2020). Study-level background: Samples from collaborators originated in the United States, Italy and Spain and spanned both the acute and convalescent phases of COVID-19. The material from the prospective study consisted of cDNA or gDNA derived from T cells, B-cell-depleted T cells, or PBMCs. Deeply sampled blood TCRbeta repertoires from subjects exposed to, actively infected with, or recovered from COVID-19 were included in the dataset. The repertoires were made available in a free public database intended to serve as a resource for research on the immune response to SARS-CoV-2. Samples came from the ongoing ImmuneRACE study (first 160 participants) plus 1,254 subjects from 6 global collaborators. Sample metadata almost always included a de-identified subject ID, COVID-19 status, age in years and sex. Where available, HLA class I and class II types were obtained from metadata supplied by the sample provider rather than from assay-based typing.

The research as a whole found: Clinical and demographic metadata were provided uncurated, with the amount varying by source and participant.

TCRbeta CDR3 regions were amplified from genomic DNA by means of the immunoSEQ Assay, a bias-controlled multiplex PCR. Concerning the study's data processing: The number of nucleated cells in each sample was estimated by amplification of reference gene primers within the assay. To quantify the absolute abundance of each unique TCRbeta CDR3 rearrangement, sequence reads were collapsed and filtered. For each sample, productive Simpson clonality was calculated as the square root of Simpson's diversity index across productive rearrangements. TCRdb took over this immuneACCESS table, retaining in-frame rearrangements with V and J assigned. Such tables are incomplete; in checked studies, under half of the missing clones stem from an unresolved V gene, and the remainder is unexplained. That table furnishes V, J and clone size, whereas the DNA furnished D and trimming. This sample gives around 100,000 clones in total; around 88% of them show up just once. The ten top clones hold approximately 5% of the sample.

Whole blood was collected in K2EDTA tubes by collaborating institutions according to the institutions' own protocols. For TCRbeta analysis, collaborators shipped samples as frozen whole blood, isolated PBMCs, or DNA extracted from either of those sample types. The TCR comes from a human donor in a cohort sampled during active COVID-19. The chain is encoded by TRBV30 joined to TRBJ1-6, with 7 junctional bases fitting TRBD1. Sequencing used peripheral blood. CDR3 protein: CAWSLKTGRDSPLHF. Read as DNA, the sequence is TGTGCCTGGAGTTTGAAGACAGGGAGAGATTCACCCCTCCACTTT. Joined to the reference TRBV30 and TRBJ1-6 proteins, this CDR3 gives the full variable domain: SQTIHQWPATLVQPVGSPLSLECTVEGTSNPNLYWYRQAAGRGLQLLFYSVGIGQISSEVPQNLSASRPQDRQFILSSKKLLLSDSGFYLCAWSLKTGRDSPLHFGNGTRLTVT.